This T cell receptor beta chain was sequenced during a study of cytomegalovirus exposure and HLA in healthy donors. On the study more broadly: Of the donors genotyped, approximately 430 in all, 80% to 85% fell in the Caucasian-associated ancestry cluster.

CDR3 length: 15 amino acids. V shed 0 bases and J shed 3 bases, with 12 bases lying between them. The germline V gene encodes CDR1 SGDLS and CDR2 YYNGEE. The PCR contained 60 Vbeta and 13 Jbeta primers. Assay used: immunoSEQ multiplex PCR; TCRdb lists only in-frame clones, some missing. The table lists approximately 50,000 clones, with 2.3% in the top ten. This chain connects TRBV9 to TRBJ1-2; D may be TRBD1 (5 bases). The sequence was collected from a female donor in good health and CMV-seronegative. Input material: PBMCs. The CDR3 protein is CASSVVSQGDYGYTF. The CDR3 coding sequence is TGTGCCAGCAGCGTAGTCTCGCAGGGTGACTATGGCTACACCTTC. Variable domain in full (rest from reference TRBV9 and TRBJ1-2): DSGVTQTPKHLITATGQRVTLRCSPRSGDLSVYWYQQSLDQGLQFLIQYYNGEERAKGNILERFSAQQFPDLHSELNLSSLELGDSALYFCASSVVSQGDYGYTFGSGTRLTVV.